The next 3 T cell receptor beta chains were all read from a single sample in a study of OX40 agonist ivuxolimab in advanced cancers. TCRdb's table, derived via immunoSEQ multiplex PCR, lists solely in-frame clones and lacks some. Of roughly 72,000 clones listed, 85% to 90% are singletons. Sequences were derived from CD4+ or CD8+ T cells sorted from blood, sampled in a trial of the OX40 agonist ivuxolimab. Receptors originate from an adult with an advanced solid tumor such as melanoma, head and neck, liver or kidney cancer.

This chain joins TRBV28 and TRBJ2-7; the D is unclear. The CDR3 has 13 residues. CDR1 is MDHEN, CDR2 SYDVKM, per germline. V lost 8 bases, J lost 2 bases, and 13 bases lay in between. The CDR3 DNA reads as TGTGCCAGCGGCAACCCGACAACCTACGAGCAGTACTTC. It codes for CASGNPTTYEQYF.

The sample holds a few counts of this clone. CDR3 region: CASSYSWQGAYEQYF. The CDR3 DNA reads TGTGCCAGCAGTTACTCGTGGCAGGGGGCGTACGAGCAGTACTTC. The rearrangement joins TRBV6-5 to TRBJ2-7; 8 bases match TRBD1. CDR1 and CDR2 (germline): MNHEY, SVGAGI. The CDR3 is 15 residues long. J gave up 4 bases and V 0 bases, and 5 bases lay outside the gene matches.

The table lists this clone with a count of one. This chain joins TRBV21-1 and TRBJ1-4. TRBV21-1 is tagged as a pseudogene. The CDR3 has 15 residues. The CDR3 DNA is TGTGCCAGCAGCAAAGTAGAGGGCAACAATGAAAAACTGTTTTTT. Translation gives CASSKVEGNNEKLFF.